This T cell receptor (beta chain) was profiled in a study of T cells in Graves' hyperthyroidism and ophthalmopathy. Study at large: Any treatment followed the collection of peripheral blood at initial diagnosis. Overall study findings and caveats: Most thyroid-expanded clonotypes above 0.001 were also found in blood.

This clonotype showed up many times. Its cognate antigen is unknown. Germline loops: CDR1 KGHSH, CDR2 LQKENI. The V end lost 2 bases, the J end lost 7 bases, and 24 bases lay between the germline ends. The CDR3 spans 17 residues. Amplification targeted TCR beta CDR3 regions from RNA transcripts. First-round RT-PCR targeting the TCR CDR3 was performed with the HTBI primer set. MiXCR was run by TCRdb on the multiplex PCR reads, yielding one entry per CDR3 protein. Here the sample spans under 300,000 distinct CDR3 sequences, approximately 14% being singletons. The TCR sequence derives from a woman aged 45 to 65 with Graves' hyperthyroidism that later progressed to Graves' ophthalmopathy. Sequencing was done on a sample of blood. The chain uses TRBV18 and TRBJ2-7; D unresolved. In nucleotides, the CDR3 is TGTGCCAGCTCACCAGGCTACTCCAGCAAGGGTTTAAGGGAGCAGTACTTC. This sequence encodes CASSPGYSSKGLREQYF.